These 19 T cell receptor beta chains came from one sample sequenced in a study of shared clonotypes between healthy human individuals (dated by TCRdb to 2020 to 2021). Receptor amplification or capture employed the immunoSEQ multiplex PCR assay. In TCRdb, the immuneACCESS table is reduced to in-frame sequences with V and J assigned. These tables do not hold every clone; where another copy was compared, an unresolved V gene accounts for under half, and the others remain unexplained. In all, the sample holds about a million clones, and roughly 80% of those were seen once. The ten largest make up 0.85% to 1% of the sample. The specimen sequenced was memory CD4+ T cells from PBMCs. This specimen's cell subset or site label, per the study, means: CD45RA-negative fraction. These receptors were taken from a man younger than 30 in good health. Some clones in this sample may be carry-over from other donors' samples.

This chain uses TRBV5-1 with TRBJ2-5, with 8 bases that match TRBD1. V lost 3 bases to trimming and J lost 1 base; unmatched junction nucleotides: 5. The CDR3 covers 15 residues. CDR1 SGHRS and CDR2 YFSETQ come from the germline V gene. CDR3 in DNA: TGCGCCAGCAGCTCCGCGACAGGGGTCCAAGAGACCCAGTACTTC. Amino acids: CASSSATGVQETQYF. Using reference TRBV5-1 and TRBJ2-5 for the parts outside the CDR3, the full variable domain is KAGVTQTPRYLIKTRGQQVTLSCSPISGHRSVSWYQQTPGQGLQFLFEYFSETQRNKGNFPGRFSGRQFSNSRSEMNVSTLELGDSALYLCASSSATGVQETQYFGPGTRLLVL.

The rearrangement joins TRBV5-1 to TRBJ2-3; TRBD2 agrees at 8 bases. The V and J ends lost 4 bases and 2 bases, in that order; junction bases with no gene match: 3. The germline CDR1 and CDR2 sequences are SGHRS and YFSETQ. The CDR3 sequence is 14 residues long. CDR3 in DNA: TGCGCCAGCAGCAAGCGGGAGCCCACAGATACGCAGTATTTT. Its protein is CASSKREPTDTQYF.

The genes are TRBV18 and TRBJ2-7, with D unresolved. V shed 4 bases and J shed 6 bases, with 10 bases lying between them. The CDR3 extends over 12 amino acids. CDR1 is KGHSH and CDR2 is LQKENI in the germline V gene. CDR3 loop: CASSQPGGEQYF. The CDR3 coding sequence is TGTGCCAGCTCACAGCCCGGCGGCGAGCAGTACTTC.

As for this clone: Other DNA sequences in the sample encode the same CDR3. The V and J genes are TRBV7-8 and TRBJ2-2; no definite D call. V lost 1 base, J lost 1 base, and 4 bases lay in between. CDR3 length equals 14 residues. CDR1 is SGHVS and CDR2 is FQNEAQ in the germline V gene. DNA of the CDR3: TGTGCCAGCAGCTTAGAGCAGAACACCGGGGAGCTGTTTTTT. Its protein product is CASSLEQNTGELFF.

Only a few counts were recorded for this clone. The chain combines TRBV2 with TRBJ1-4; no clear D. This CDR3 region has 11 residues. V lost 7 bases, J lost 7 bases, and 7 bases lay in between. Germline V gene lookup returns CDR1 SNHLY and CDR2 FYNNEI. CDR3 coding DNA: TGTGCCAGCACGAGAGGTGAAAAACTGTTTTTT. It is translated as CASTRGEKLFF.

The V call is TRBV7-9, the J call TRBJ1-2; maybe TRBD1 (6 bases). There are 17 residues in the CDR3. Trimming cost V 4 bases and J 2 bases, with 20 bases left between them. Germline CDR1 SEHNR, CDR2 FQNEAQ (reference sequence). CDR3 residues: CASSWEGGGSSNYGYTF. The CDR3 DNA follows: TGTGCCAGCAGCTGGGAAGGCGGGGGCAGCTCCAACTATGGCTACACCTTC.

V gene TRBV7-7 combines with J gene TRBJ2-1, with a possible D match to TRBD2 (6 bases). The CDR3 is 14 amino acids. The V and J ends lost 1 base and 9 bases respectively, with 13 bases between them. CDR1 and CDR2 (germline): SSHAT, FNYEAQ (reference sequence). The CDR3 sequence is CASSLGPRESEQFF. The CDR3 DNA sequence: TGTGCCAGCAGCTTAGGGCCCCGGGAGAGTGAGCAGTTCTTC.

The rearrangement links TRBV2 to TRBJ2-2, with 8 positions matching TRBD1. CDR1 and CDR2 (germline): SNHLY, FYNNEI. This CDR3 spans 16 amino acids. J gave up 1 base and V 5 bases, and 6 bases lay outside the gene matches. The CDR3 DNA follows: TGTGCCAGCAGTTGGGATGGACAGGGGAACACCGGGGAGCTGTTTTTT. Amino acids: CASSWDGQGNTGELFF. Supplemented by reference TRBV2 and TRBJ2-2, the full variable domain reads EPEVTQTPSHQVTQMGQEVILRCVPISNHLYFYWYRQILGQKVEFLVSFYNNEISEKSEIFDDQFSVERPDGSNFTLKIRSTKLEDSAMYFCASSWDGQGNTGELFFGEGSRLTVL.

The CDR3 region is CASREWGAQETQYF. The CDR3 nucleotides read TGTGCCAGCAGGGAATGGGGGGCCCAAGAGACCCAGTACTTC. The genes are TRBV6-4 and TRBJ2-5; TRBD1 or TRBD2 may be the D gene (6 bases each). CDR1 MRHNA and CDR2 SNTAGT come from the germline V gene. The V and J ends lost 6 bases and 1 base respectively, with 12 bases between them. The CDR3 extends over 14 amino acids.

This clone has only one observation. In nucleotides, the CDR3 is TGTGCCAGCAGCCCAACAGCTTATAGCAATCAGCCCCAGCATTTT. Its protein is CASSPTAYSNQPQHF. The V gene is TRBV7-2, the J gene TRBJ1-5; D remains ambiguous. Germline V gives CDR1 SGHTA, CDR2 FQGNSA. The CDR3 contains 15 residues. The germline V and J ends were trimmed by 5 bases and 0 bases, with 11 bases remaining between them. The variable domain in full, completed from reference TRBV7-2 and TRBJ1-5, reads GAGVSQSPSNKVTEKGKDVELRCDPISGHTALYWYRQSLGQGLEFLIYFQGNSAPDKSGLPSDRFSAERTGGSVSTLTIQRTQQEDSAVYLCASSPTAYSNQPQHFGDGTRLSIL.

The CDR3 sequence: CSVKTDMNTEAFF. CDR3 DNA: TGCAGCGTTAAGACAGACATGAACACTGAAGCTTTCTTT. The V and J genes are TRBV29-1 and TRBJ1-1; weak D call: TRBD1 (5 bases). This CDR3 has 13 amino acids. In germline, CDR1 is SQVTM, CDR2 ANQGSEA. Trimming took 5 bases from V and 0 from J, leaving 10 bases between them.

The count of this clone is one. The sample carries other DNA sequences with the same CDR3. The chain couples TRBV18 to TRBJ2-5, with D unresolved. V was clipped by 3 bases and J by 5 bases, with 10 bases between them. The CDR3 covers 13 residues. The germline V gene encodes CDR1 KGHSH and CDR2 LQKENI. The CDR3 reads CASSPGSRETQYF. As DNA, the CDR3 is TGTGCCAGCTCACCTGGTTCCCGGGAGACCCAGTACTTC.

There are a few counts of this clone. The V call is TRBV7-9, the J call TRBJ1-2; 7 bases agree with TRBD1. After removal of 5 bases from V and 5 bases from J, the junction contained 20 bases not matched to a gene. Germline V gene lookup returns CDR1 SEHNR and CDR2 FQNEAQ (reference sequence). CDR3 size: 18 residues. CDR3: CASSRLPPGQNPRYGYTF. CDR3 sequence (DNA): TGTGCCAGCAGCCGACTTCCTCCGGGACAGAATCCTCGATATGGCTACACCTTC.

The V and J genes are TRBV18 and TRBJ2-4; TRBD1 matches at 10 bases. The germline V gene has CDR1 KGHSH and CDR2 LQKENI. The ends lost 2 bases at V and 2 bases at J; junction bases unmatched: 9. The CDR3 runs 18 residues. The CDR3 is CASSPSSTGGLTKNIQYF. The CDR3 DNA reads TGTGCCAGCTCACCATCCTCGACAGGGGGCTTAACCAAAAACATTCAGTACTTC.

The rearrangement uses TRBV7-7 and TRBJ2-3, with 9 bases that match TRBD2. Trimming removed 5 bases from V and 11 bases from J; junction bases left unmatched: 8. The CDR3 is 13 residues long. Germline V CDR1 and CDR2: SSHAT, FNYEAQ (reference sequence). CDR3 in amino acids: CASSPNLSGRQYF. The CDR3 DNA reads TGTGCCAGCAGCCCCAACCTTAGCGGGAGGCAGTATTTT.

In regard to this clone: An end of the junction does not agree with germline; a read error may underlie this. The sample holds other DNA sequences that translate to the same CDR3. This rearrangement joins TRBV18 to TRBJ2-5, with TRBD1 identical over 8 bases. The CDR3 length is 15 residues. Germline CDR1 KGHSH, CDR2 LQKENI. CDR3 region: CASSPPGQGPETQYF. The DNA of the CDR3 is TGTGCCAGCTCGCCACCCGGACAGGGCCCAGAGACCCAGTACTTC.

Written as DNA, the CDR3 is TGTGCCAGCAGCCCTCCCCCGGGGACTCTTGATGGCTACACCTTC. It yields the protein CASSPPPGTLDGYTF. The chain recombines TRBV7-9 with TRBJ1-2, with a possible D match to TRBD1 (5 bases). The CDR3 extends over 15 amino acids. The V gene's germline CDR1 is SEHNR and CDR2 FQNEAQ (reference sequence). V lost 5 bases and J lost 6, with 19 bases in between.

The chain recombines TRBV9 with TRBJ2-3, with 9 bases that match TRBD2. Germline CDR1 is SGDLS and CDR2 is YYNGEE. J gave up 1 base and V 0 bases, and 3 bases lay outside the gene matches. The length of the CDR3 is 16 residues. The CDR3: CASSVGAGGRTDTQYF. CDR3 nucleotides: TGTGCCAGCAGCGTAGGAGCGGGAGGACGCACAGATACGCAGTATTTT. The complete variable domain, with remaining parts taken from reference TRBV9 and TRBJ2-3, reads DSGVTQTPKHLITATGQRVTLRCSPRSGDLSVYWYQQSLDQGLQFLIQYYNGEERAKGNILERFSAQQFPDLHSELNLSSLELGDSALYFCASSVGAGGRTDTQYFGPGTRLTVL.

The V and J genes are TRBV7-9 and TRBJ2-2; D unclear. Germline V gives CDR1 SEHNR, CDR2 FQNEAQ (reference sequence). CDR3 length: 12 residues. V was trimmed by 5 bases and J by 6 bases, leaving 7 bases between them. The CDR3 coding sequence is TGTGCCAGCAGCAAACTTGCCGGGGAGCTGTTTTTT. This gives the protein CASSKLAGELFF.